This TCR beta chain emerged from a study of T cells in Graves' hyperthyroidism and ophthalmopathy. The CDR3 regions of TCR beta were amplified from RNA transcripts. The study used the HTBI primer set for a first-round RT-PCR of the TCR CDR3. TCRdb redid the calling of the multiplex PCR reads with MiXCR, one entry per CDR3 protein. The top ten clones hold about 30% of a sample with under 400,000 distinct CDR3 sequences, 15% to 18% of them seen once. The CDR3 extends over 14 amino acids. V lost 3 bases and J 2 bases, leaving 13 bases between the germline ends. From germline, CDR1 is DFQATT and CDR2 SNEGSKA (reference sequence). Concerning this clonotype: A much more abundant neighbour one base away suggests this may be a read error.

Sequenced input: blood. The chain employs TRBV20-1 and TRBJ1-2, with D tentatively TRBD1 (5 bases). The sequence was obtained from a young woman with Graves' hyperthyroidism that later progressed to Graves' ophthalmopathy. The CDR3: CSASVGGGNYGYTF. As DNA, the CDR3 is TGCAGTGCTAGTGTGGGGGGGGGGAACTATGGCTACACCTTC.